Below, 16 T cell receptor beta chains from the same sample are listed, as sequenced in a study of neoadjuvant anti-PD-1 for oral cavity cancer. Sample time point: after neoadjuvant nivolumab, at surgical resection. Produced via immunoSEQ multiplex PCR; TCRdb's table is partial and in-frame only. The sample lists approximately 68,000 clones; roughly nine tenths were seen once. The source was PBMCs, collected after nivolumab (anti-PD-1) treatment. All receptors come from a person between 40 and 80 years old with oral cavity squamous cell carcinoma.

CDR3 bases: TGTGCCAGCAGCTTGGAGCTGAATAATTCACCCCTCCACTTT. It yields the protein CASSLELNNSPLHF. The chain combines TRBV5-4 with TRBJ1-6; no clear D gene. V lost 0 bases, J lost 5 bases, and 6 bases lay in between. CDR1 and CDR2 from the germline V gene are SGHNT and YYREEE (reference sequence). The CDR3 loop spans 14 amino acids.

This clone showed up just a few times. The gene calls are TRBV7-9 and TRBJ2-7; 13 nucleotides agree with TRBD2. Per germline, CDR1 SEHNR and CDR2 FQNEAQ (reference sequence). The J segment lost 7 bases and the V segment lost 1 base, leaving 7 bases of the junction unmatched. CDR3 length equals 16 residues. This CDR3 is CASSLGTSGRAREQYF. CDR3 nucleotides: TGTGCCAGCAGCTTAGGAACTAGCGGGAGGGCCCGGGAGCAGTACTTC.

The V call is TRBV6-5, the J call TRBJ1-5, with D tentatively TRBD1 (5 bases). The V gene lost 8 bases and the J gene lost 5 bases, with 16 bases spanning the gap. Per germline, CDR1 MNHEY and CDR2 SVGAGI. The CDR3 runs 14 residues. The CDR3 region has the DNA TGTGCCAGCGGGTCAGGGTGGGCGCATCAGCCCCAGCATTTT. Translating it yields CASGSGWAHQPQHF.

The genes are TRBV6-1 and TRBJ2-7; D remains ambiguous. Deletions cut 2 bases from V and 8 bases from J, with 13 bases between. Germline V gives CDR1 MNHNS, CDR2 SASEGT. CDR3 length: 13 residues. The CDR3 DNA reads as TGTGCCAGCAGTGAACTGGATGGCTTCAAGCAGTACTTC. Its translation: CASSELDGFKQYF.

The gene calls are TRBV6-5 and TRBJ2-1; the match to TRBD1 covers 8 bases. The CDR3 is made up of 15 amino acids. The ends lost 6 bases at V and 2 bases at J; junction bases unmatched: 6. Per germline, CDR1 MNHEY and CDR2 SVGAGI. The CDR3 nucleotides read TGTGCCAGCAGCGACAGGGGCGCGGCCTACAATGAGCAGTTCTTC. It specifies CASSDRGAAYNEQFF.

This clone has just a few counts. The CDR3: CASSSRIPPLHF. In nucleotides, the CDR3 is TGTGCCAGCAGCTCTCGTATCCCACCCCTCCACTTT. The rearrangement uses TRBV7-2 and TRBJ1-6; D gene ambiguous. V lost 4 bases and J 11 bases, leaving 9 bases between the germline ends. Germline V gene sequence: CDR1 SGHTA, CDR2 FQGNSA. This CDR3 is built from 12 residues.

The rearrangement uses TRBV27 and TRBJ2-6; unclear D gene. Germline CDR1 is MNHEY and CDR2 is SMNVEV (reference sequence). V lost 5 bases, J lost 0 bases, and 14 bases lay in between. CDR3 length: 17 amino acids. In nucleotides, the CDR3 is TGTGCCAGCAGTCCCTTTACGGCCGCCTCTGGGGCCAACGTCCTGACTTTC. Its protein is CASSPFTAASGANVLTF.

The V call is TRBV2, the J call TRBJ2-7; no firm D call. This CDR3 is 12 amino acids long. V was pared by 8 bases and J by 2 bases, with 10 bases between. CDR1 and CDR2 from the germline V gene are SNHLY and FYNNEI. The CDR3 sequence is CASAAETYEQYF. Written as DNA, the CDR3 is TGTGCCAGCGCGGCAGAAACCTACGAGCAGTACTTC.

The chain links TRBV7-6 to TRBJ2-7; tentatively, D is TRBD2 (7 bases). Germline CDR1 reads SGHVS; CDR2 reads FNYEAQ. The CDR3 consists of 12 residues. The ends were cut back, 8 bases at V and 5 bases at J, with 13 bases in the middle. The CDR3 loop is CASSPGGHEQYF. The CDR3 DNA follows: TGTGCCAGCTCCCCCGGGGGGCACGAGCAGTACTTC. The entire variable domain, with the rest obtained from reference TRBV7-6 and TRBJ2-7, is as follows: GAGVSQSPRYKVTKRGQDVALRCDPISGHVSLYWYRQALGQGPEFLTYFNYEAQQDKSGLPNDRFSAERPEGSISTLTIQRTEQRDSAMYRCASSPGGHEQYFGPGTRLTVT.

The V gene is TRBV4-2, the J gene TRBJ1-4; 8 bases align to TRBD1. This CDR3 is built from 16 residues. V lost 5 bases, J lost 2 bases, and 7 bases stayed unmatched. Per germline, CDR1 LGHNA and CDR2 YNFKEQ. The CDR3 region has the DNA TGTGCCAGCAGCTCCCAGGGGGCGCCGACTAATGAAAAACTGTTTTTT. This encodes CASSSQGAPTNEKLFF.

In DNA form, the CDR3 reads TGCAGCGGTTCTACGGGACAGGGGGAGGCTTTCTTT. Protein product: CSGSTGQGEAFF. V gene TRBV29-1 combines with J gene TRBJ1-1, with 11 bases fitting TRBD1. V gave up 7 bases and J gave up 11 bases; unmatched junction bases: 9. Germline V lookup: CDR1 SQVTM, CDR2 ANQGSEA. The CDR3 runs to 12 residues.

The rearrangement joins TRBV27 to TRBJ1-1, with a tentative D call TRBD1 (5 bases). This CDR3 spans 13 amino acids. Trimming removed 7 bases at V and 7 bases at J, with 16 bases between. Germline CDR1 and CDR2: MNHEY and SMNVEV (reference sequence). This CDR3 reads CASTGLLRSEAFF. CDR3 nucleotides: TGTGCCAGCACAGGGTTACTTAGGAGTGAAGCTTTCTTT.

This rearrangement joins TRBV7-9 to TRBJ2-1; D uncertain. This CDR3 contains 12 residues. Germline V gene lookup returns CDR1 SEHNR and CDR2 FQNEAQ (reference sequence). Trimming took off 3 bases at V and 5 bases at J, with 5 bases between the two ends. The CDR3 loop reads CASSLQDNEQFF. The CDR3 coding sequence is TGTGCCAGCAGCTTGCAGGACAATGAGCAGTTCTTC.

The CDR3 DNA follows: TGTGCCAGCAGCTTAGGTATGCGTCAGCCCCAGCATTTT. Amino acid sequence: CASSLGMRQPQHF. V and J are TRBV7-2 and TRBJ1-5; D is uncertain. Trimming left V 1 base short and J 6 bases short, with 7 bases between. Per the germline V gene, CDR1 is SGHTA and CDR2 is FQGNSA. The CDR3 covers 13 residues.

This clone was counted only a few times. The rearrangement links TRBV6-5 to TRBJ1-2; D is unresolved. CDR3 length equals 15 residues. The V gene lost 3 bases and the J gene lost 8 bases, with 19 bases spanning the gap. Per germline, CDR1 MNHEY and CDR2 SVGAGI. CDR3 sequence: CASSYGKGQVSGYTF. In DNA, the CDR3 is TGTGCCAGCAGTTATGGGAAAGGGCAGGTCTCCGGCTACACCTTC.

The J gene is TRBJ2-5, the V gene TRBV4-1, with 14 bases matching TRBD2. V was pared by 4 bases and J by 7 bases, with 5 bases of the junction left unmatched. The germline CDR1 and CDR2 sequences are MGHRA and YSYEKL. The CDR3 spans 15 residues. This CDR3 reads CASSLGLAGVGTQYF. CDR3 coding DNA: TGCGCCAGCAGCCTGGGACTAGCGGGAGTCGGGACCCAGTACTTC.